This paragraph reports one TCR beta chain. Time point noted: after trial treatment. Treatment meaning: LDRT plus nivolumab, ipilimumab, low-dose cyclophosphamide and aspirin (RACIN trial). Alpha and beta chains were covered, as first-strand cDNA relied on TRAV- and TRBV-specific primers. A roughly 20-cycle PCR with a constant-region primer and V-primer adapter amplified TCRs. TCRdb itself ran the reads through MiXCR, one entry per CDR3 protein. The sample records about 100,000 distinct CDR3 sequences, less than 25% being singletons. The CDR3 contains 14 residues. Germline CDR1 and CDR2: SGDLS and YYNGEE. Trimming took off 0 bases at V and 0 bases at J, with 5 bases between the two ends. These data belong to a study of low-dose radiotherapy and immunotherapy resistance in tumors.

The clonotype comes from a male donor with prostate cancer. This sample comprised PBMCs, obtained after low-dose radiotherapy plus immunotherapy. The chain recombines TRBV9 with TRBJ2-3; D is unresolved. In DNA form, the CDR3 reads TGTGCCAGCAGCGTAGTAAGAAGCACAGATACGCAGTATTTT. Protein: CASSVVRSTDTQYF.